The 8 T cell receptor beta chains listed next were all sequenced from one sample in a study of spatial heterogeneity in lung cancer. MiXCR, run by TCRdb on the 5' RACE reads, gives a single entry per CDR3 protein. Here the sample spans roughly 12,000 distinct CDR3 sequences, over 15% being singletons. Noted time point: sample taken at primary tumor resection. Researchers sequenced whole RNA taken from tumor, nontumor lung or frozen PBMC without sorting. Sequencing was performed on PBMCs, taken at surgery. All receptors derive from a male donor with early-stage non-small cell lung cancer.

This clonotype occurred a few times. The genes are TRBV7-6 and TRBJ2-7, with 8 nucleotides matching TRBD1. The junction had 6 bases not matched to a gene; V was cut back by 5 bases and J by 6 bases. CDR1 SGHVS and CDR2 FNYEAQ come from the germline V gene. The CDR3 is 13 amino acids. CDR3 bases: TGTGCCAGCAGCCAGGACAGGGTCAGCGAGCAGTACTTC. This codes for CASSQDRVSEQYF.

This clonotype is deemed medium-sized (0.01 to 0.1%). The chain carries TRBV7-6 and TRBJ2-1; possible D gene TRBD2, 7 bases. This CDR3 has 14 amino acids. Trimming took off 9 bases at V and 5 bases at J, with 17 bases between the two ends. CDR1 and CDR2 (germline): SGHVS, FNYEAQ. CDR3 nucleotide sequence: TGTGCCAGGAGGGGGACTAAACGCAACAATGAGCAGTTCTTC. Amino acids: CARRGTKRNNEQFF.

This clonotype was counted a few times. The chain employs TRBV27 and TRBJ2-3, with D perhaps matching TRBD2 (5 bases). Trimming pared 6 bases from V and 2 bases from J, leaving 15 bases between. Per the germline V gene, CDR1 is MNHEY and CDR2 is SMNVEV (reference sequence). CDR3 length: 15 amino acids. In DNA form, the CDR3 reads TGTGCCAGCAGCAAGCTAGCAACCACCACAGATACGCAGTATTTT. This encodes CASSKLATTTDTQYF.

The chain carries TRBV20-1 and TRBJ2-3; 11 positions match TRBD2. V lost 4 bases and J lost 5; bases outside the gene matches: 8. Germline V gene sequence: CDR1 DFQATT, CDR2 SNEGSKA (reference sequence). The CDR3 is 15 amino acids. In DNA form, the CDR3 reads TGCAGTGCTACCCCTAGCGGGAGGAAATTAGATACGCAGTATTTT. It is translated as CSATPSGRKLDTQYF.

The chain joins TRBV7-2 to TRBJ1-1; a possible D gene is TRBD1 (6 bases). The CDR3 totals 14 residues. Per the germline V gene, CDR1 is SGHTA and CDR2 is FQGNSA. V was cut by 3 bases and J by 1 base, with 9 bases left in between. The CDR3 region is CASSFNRANTEAFF. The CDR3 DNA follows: TGTGCCAGCAGCTTCAACAGGGCGAACACTGAAGCTTTCTTT.

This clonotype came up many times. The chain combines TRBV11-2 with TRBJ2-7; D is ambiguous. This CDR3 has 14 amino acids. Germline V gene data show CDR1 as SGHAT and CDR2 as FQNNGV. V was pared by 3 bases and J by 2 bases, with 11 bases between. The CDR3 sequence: CASSLSLTAYEQYF. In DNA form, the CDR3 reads TGTGCCAGCAGCTTGAGTCTTACCGCCTACGAGCAGTACTTC.

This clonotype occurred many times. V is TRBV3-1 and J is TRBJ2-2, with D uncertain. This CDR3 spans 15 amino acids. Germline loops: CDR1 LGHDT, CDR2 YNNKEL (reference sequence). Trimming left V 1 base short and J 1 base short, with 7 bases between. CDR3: CASSQADGNTGELFF. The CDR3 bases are TGTGCCAGCAGCCAAGCGGACGGGAACACCGGGGAGCTGTTTTTT.

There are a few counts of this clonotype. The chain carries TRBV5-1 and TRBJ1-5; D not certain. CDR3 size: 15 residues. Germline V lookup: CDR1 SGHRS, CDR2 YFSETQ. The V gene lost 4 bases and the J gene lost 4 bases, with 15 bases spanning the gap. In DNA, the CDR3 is TGCGCCAGCAGCCATAGTGGAAGCCCGAATCAGCCCCAGCATTTT. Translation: CASSHSGSPNQPQHF. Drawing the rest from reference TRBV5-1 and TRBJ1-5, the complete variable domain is KAGVTQTPRYLIKTRGQQVTLSCSPISGHRSVSWYQQTPGQGLQFLFEYFSETQRNKGNFPGRFSGRQFSNSRSEMNVSTLELGDSALYLCASSHSGSPNQPQHFGDGTRLSIL.